These T cell receptor beta chains were read from a single sample in a study of OX40 agonist ivuxolimab in advanced cancers. Some clones are missing from TCRdb's copy, which holds only in-frame ones; the method was immunoSEQ multiplex PCR. The data hold tens of thousands of clones, with roughly 90% observed a single time. Here the sequenced sample was CD4+ or CD8+ T cells sorted from blood, taken in a trial of the OX40 agonist ivuxolimab. These receptors came from an adult with an advanced solid tumor such as melanoma, head and neck, liver or kidney cancer. Each CDR3 is given with its conserved first and last residue. The order of the fields is V gene, D gene, J gene, clone size, CDR3 protein, CDR3 DNA. The D gene is left open where the match is weak. The listing skips clone size in some rows; elsewhere it reads once, few, many or a size class.

TRBV9,NA,TRBJ2-3,NA,CASSVGSMSDTQYF,TGTGCCAGCAGCGTAGGATCGATGAGTGATACGCAGTATTTT
TRBV27,NA,TRBJ1-1,NA,CAGRGEAFF,TGTGCCGGCCGGGGAGAAGCTTTCTTT
TRBV6-5,NA,TRBJ2-2,few,CASSFDRYTGELFF,TGTGCCAGCAGCTTTGACAGATACACCGGGGAGCTGTTTTTT
TRBV28,NA,TRBJ2-1,NA,CASSLVYNEQFF,TGTGCCAGCAGTCTCGTATACAATGAGCAGTTCTTC
TRBV7-2,TRBD2,TRBJ2-1,few,CASRTSGYRGEQFF,TGTGCCAGCAGGACTAGCGGATACAGGGGTGAGCAGTTCTTC
TRBV6-6,NA,TRBJ2-5,NA,CASGYWETQYF,TGTGCCAGCGGCTATTGGGAGACCCAGTACTTC
TRBV19,NA,TRBJ2-5,NA,CASSVGQETQYF,TGTGCCAGTAGTGTCGGCCAAGAGACCCAGTACTTC
TRBV6-5,NA,TRBJ2-1,NA,CASSYKRAILGNEQFF,TGTGCCAGCAGTTATAAGCGGGCCATCCTGGGGAATGAGCAGTTCTTC
TRBV15,NA,TRBJ1-1,NA,CATSRDPNTEAFF,TGTGCCACCAGCAGAGACCCGAACACTGAAGCTTTCTTT
TRBV5-4,NA,TRBJ2-3,NA,CASKEATSTDTQYF,TGTGCCAGCAAAGAGGCTACTAGCACAGATACGCAGTATTTT
TRBV7-9,NA,TRBJ2-3,NA,CASSFAGVADTQYF,TGTGCCAGCAGCTTTGCTGGAGTCGCAGATACGCAGTATTTT
TRBV28,NA,TRBJ2-5,NA,CASTTYQETQYF,TGTGCCAGCACCACGTACCAAGAGACCCAGTACTTC
TRBV11-2,TRBD2,TRBJ2-7,NA,CASSPGAGLFEQYF,TGTGCCAGCAGCCCAGGAGCGGGACTGTTTGAGCAGTACTTC
TRBV28,NA,TRBJ2-5,NA,CASSLHRNSQETQYF,TGTGCCAGCAGTTTGCACAGGAACAGCCAAGAGACCCAGTACTTC
TRBV18,TRBD2,TRBJ2-5,NA,CASSPTLAGTLQETQYF,TGTGCCAGCTCACCAACCTTAGCGGGTACGCTCCAAGAGACCCAGTACTTC
TRBV7-8,NA,TRBJ2-7,NA,CASSSSGGGYEQYF,TGTGCCAGCAGCTCAAGTGGGGGTGGGTACGAGCAGTACTTC
TRBV23-1,NA,TRBJ2-3,NA,CASSLCYRATPDTQYF,TGCGCCAGCAGTCTTTGCTACAGGGCAACACCAGATACGCAGTATTTT
TRBV29-1,NA,TRBJ1-1,NA,CSVTPRGGLEAFF,TGCAGCGTTACCCCCCGCGGGGGACTTGAAGCTTTCTTT
TRBV5-8,NA,TRBJ2-7,NA,CASSRSRSTGAEQYF,TGTGCCAGCAGCAGATCCCGGTCCACAGGTGCCGAGCAGTACTTC
TRBV4-2,NA,TRBJ2-1,NA,CASSQARGSYNEQFF,TGTGCCAGCAGCCAAGCTAGGGGCTCCTACAATGAGCAGTTCTTC
TRBV6-1,NA,TRBJ1-5,once,CASSEVVGYQPQHF,TGTGCCAGCAGTGAAGTGGTGGGGTATCAGCCCCAGCATTTT
TRBV29-1,NA,TRBJ2-1,NA,CSGGSGDSSYNEQFF,TGCAGCGGGGGGAGCGGGGACAGCTCCTACAATGAGCAGTTCTTC
TRBV7-3,TRBD2,TRBJ2-7,once,CASSSLTSGSHEQYF,TGTGCCAGCAGCTCTCTAACTAGCGGGAGTCACGAGCAGTACTTC